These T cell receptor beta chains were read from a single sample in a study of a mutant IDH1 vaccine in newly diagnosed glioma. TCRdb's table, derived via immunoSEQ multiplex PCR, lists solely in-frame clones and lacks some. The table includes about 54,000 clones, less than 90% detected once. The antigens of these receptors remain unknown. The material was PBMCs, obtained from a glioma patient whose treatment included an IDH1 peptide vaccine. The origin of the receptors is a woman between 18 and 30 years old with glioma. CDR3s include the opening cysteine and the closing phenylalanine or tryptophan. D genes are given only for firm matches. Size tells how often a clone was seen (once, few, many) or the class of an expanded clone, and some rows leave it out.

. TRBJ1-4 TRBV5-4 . CASSFETANEKLFF TGTGCCAGCAGCTTTGAGACGGCAAATGAAAAACTGTTTTTT
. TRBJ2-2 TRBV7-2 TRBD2 CASSLGTRYPGELFF TGTGCCAGCAGCTTAGGGACTAGATATCCCGGGGAGCTGTTTTTT
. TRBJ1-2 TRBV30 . CACPGQTYGYTF TGTGCCTGCCCCGGACAGACCTATGGCTACACCTTC
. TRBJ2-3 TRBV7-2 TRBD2 CASSPRGGHTDTQYF TGTGCCAGCAGCCCCCGGGGGGGTCACACAGATACGCAGTATTTT
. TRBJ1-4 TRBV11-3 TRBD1 CASSLGQGAHEKLFF TGTGCCAGCAGCCTAGGACAGGGCGCCCATGAAAAACTGTTTTTT
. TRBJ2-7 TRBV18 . CASSPRSTGRGNEQYF TGTGCCAGCTCACCAAGGTCGACAGGGAGGGGAAACGAGCAGTACTTC
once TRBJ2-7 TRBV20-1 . CSARKTYEQYF TGCAGTGCTAGAAAAACCTACGAGCAGTACTTC
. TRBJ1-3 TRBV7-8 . CASSLKGGGSGNTIYF TGTGCCAGCAGCTTAAAGGGTGGGGGCTCTGGAAACACCATATATTTT
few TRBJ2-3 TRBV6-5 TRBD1 CASSRGDRATDTQYF TGTGCCAGCAGCCGAGGGGACAGAGCCACAGATACGCAGTATTTT
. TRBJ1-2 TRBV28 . CASSLFLSGDGYTF TGTGCCAGCAGTTTATTTCTCTCGGGGGATGGCTACACCTTC
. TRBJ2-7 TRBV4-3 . CASSSGLGKYEQYF TGCGCCAGCAGCTCCGGGCTGGGGAAGTACGAGCAGTACTTC
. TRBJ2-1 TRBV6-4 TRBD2 CASSLAGDNNEQFF TGTGCCAGCAGTCTAGCGGGGGACAACAATGAGCAGTTCTTC
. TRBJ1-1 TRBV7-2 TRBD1 CASSHRGQVSEAFF TGTGCCAGCAGCCACAGGGGGCAGGTGTCTGAAGCTTTCTTT
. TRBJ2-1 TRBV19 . CATLLENEQFF TGTGCCACCCTACTAGAAAATGAGCAGTTCTTC
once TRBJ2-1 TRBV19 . CASSSLRGRGANEQFF TGTGCCAGTAGTTCTCTTAGGGGCAGGGGCGCCAATGAGCAGTTCTTC
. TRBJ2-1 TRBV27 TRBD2 CASALAGGLNEQFF TGTGCCAGTGCCCTAGCGGGAGGGCTCAATGAGCAGTTCTTC
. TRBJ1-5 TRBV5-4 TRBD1 CASSLQGASNQPQHF TGTGCCAGCAGCTTACAGGGGGCTAGCAATCAGCCCCAGCATTTT
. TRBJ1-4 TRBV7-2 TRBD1 CASSLDRIATNEKLFF TGTGCCAGCAGCCTGGACAGGATAGCAACTAATGAAAAACTGTTTTTT
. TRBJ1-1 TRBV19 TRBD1 CASRPGQGVMNTEAFF TGTGCCAGTAGGCCTGGACAGGGCGTGATGAACACTGAAGCTTTCTTT
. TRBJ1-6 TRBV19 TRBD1 CASRIGGQGNSPLHF TGTGCCAGTAGGATCGGGGGACAGGGGAATTCACCCCTCCACTTT
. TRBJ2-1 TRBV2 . CASSRDLNEQFF TGTGCCAGCAGTAGGGATCTCAATGAGCAGTTCTTC
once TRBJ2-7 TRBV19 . CASSAPDRTYEQYF TGTGCCAGTAGTGCCCCCGACAGGACGTACGAGCAGTACTTC
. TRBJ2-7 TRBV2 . CASRGYEQYF TGTGCCAGCAGGGGCTACGAGCAGTACTTC
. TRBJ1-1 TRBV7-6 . CASSRRTEGTEAFF TGTGCCAGCAGCCGCCGGACGGAGGGGACTGAAGCTTTCTTT